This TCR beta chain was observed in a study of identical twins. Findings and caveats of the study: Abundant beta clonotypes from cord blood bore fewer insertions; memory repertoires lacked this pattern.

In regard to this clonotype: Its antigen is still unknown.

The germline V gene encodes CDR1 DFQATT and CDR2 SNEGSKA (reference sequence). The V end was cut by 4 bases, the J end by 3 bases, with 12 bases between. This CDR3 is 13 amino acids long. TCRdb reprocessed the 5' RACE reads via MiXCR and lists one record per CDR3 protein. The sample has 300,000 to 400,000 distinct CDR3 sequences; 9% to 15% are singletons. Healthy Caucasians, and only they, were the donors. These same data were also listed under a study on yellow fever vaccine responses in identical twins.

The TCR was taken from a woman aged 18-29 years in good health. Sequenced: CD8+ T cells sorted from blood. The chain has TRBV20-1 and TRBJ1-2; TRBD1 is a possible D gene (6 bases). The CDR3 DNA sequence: TGCAGTGCTACTAACCCAGGGGACTATGGCTACACCTTC. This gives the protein CSATNPGDYGYTF.